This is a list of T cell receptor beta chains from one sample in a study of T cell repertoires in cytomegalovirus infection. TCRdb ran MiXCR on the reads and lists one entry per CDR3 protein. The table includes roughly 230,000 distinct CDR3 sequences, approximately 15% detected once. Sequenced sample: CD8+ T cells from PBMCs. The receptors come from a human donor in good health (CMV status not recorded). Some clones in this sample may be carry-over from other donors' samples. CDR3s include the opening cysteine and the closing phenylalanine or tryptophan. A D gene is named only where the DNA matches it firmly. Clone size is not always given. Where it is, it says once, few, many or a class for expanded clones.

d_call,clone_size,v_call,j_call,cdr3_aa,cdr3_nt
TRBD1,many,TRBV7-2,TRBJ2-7,CASSFGTGVPSYEQYF,TGTGCCAGCAGCTTCGGGACAGGGGTCCCCTCCTACGAGCAGTACTTC
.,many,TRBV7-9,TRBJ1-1,CASSAAPQGQGNTEAFF,TGTGCCAGCAGCGCCGCCCCTCAGGGGCAGGGGAACACTGAAGCTTTCTTT
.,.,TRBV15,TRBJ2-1,CATSNFPYNEQFF,TGTGCCACCAGCAACTTTCCCTACAATGAGCAGTTCTTC
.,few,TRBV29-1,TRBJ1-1,CSVRLEGCAFF,TGCAGCGTACGGTTAGAGGGCTGCGCTTTCTTT
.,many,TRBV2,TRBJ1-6,CASSNSQGVSYNSPLHF,TGTGCCAGCAGTAACAGCCAGGGAGTCTCCTATAATTCACCCCTCCACTTT
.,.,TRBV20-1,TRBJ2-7,CSAREPDRVSYEQYF,TGCAGTGCTAGAGAGCCCGACAGAGTCTCCTACGAGCAGTACTTC
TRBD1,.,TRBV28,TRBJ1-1,CASTQTGGMAEAFF,TGTGCCAGCACCCAGACAGGGGGGATGGCTGAAGCTTTCTTT
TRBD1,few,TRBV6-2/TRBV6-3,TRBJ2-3,CASSFQGAITDTQYF,TGTGCCAGCAGTTTCCAGGGGGCCATCACAGATACGCAGTATTTT
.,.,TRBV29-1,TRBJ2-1,CSVEDLQGGSSYNEQFF,TGCAGCGTTGAAGATCTTCAAGGAGGGAGCTCCTACAATGAGCAGTTCTTC
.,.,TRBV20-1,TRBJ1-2,CSARAGIHGYTF,TGCAGTGCTAGAGCCGGGATCCATGGCTACACCTTC
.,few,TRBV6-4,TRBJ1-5,CASSDGTSNQPQHF,TGTGCCAGCAGTGACGGCACGAGCAATCAGCCCCAGCATTTT
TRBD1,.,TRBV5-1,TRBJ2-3,CASSRFPTGGPDTQYF,TGCGCCAGCAGCCGTTTTCCTACAGGGGGGCCAGATACGCAGTATTTT
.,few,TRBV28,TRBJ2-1,CASSLLAVKGLSYNEQFF,TGTGCCAGCAGTTTATTGGCGGTAAAGGGCCTCTCCTACAATGAGCAGTTCTTC
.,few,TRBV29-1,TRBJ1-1,CSVAGGYLTEAFF,TGCAGCGTTGCGGGGGGTTATCTCACTGAAGCTTTCTTT
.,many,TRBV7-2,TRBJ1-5,CASSLAPNRPQHF,TGTGCCAGCAGCTTAGCGCCTAATAGGCCCCAGCATTTT
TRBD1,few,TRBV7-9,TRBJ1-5,CASSFTGTGAQPQHF,TGTGCCAGCAGCTTCACCGGGACAGGGGCACAGCCCCAGCATTTT
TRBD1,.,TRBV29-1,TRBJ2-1,CSVPGQGAWEEQFF,TGCAGCGTCCCAGGACAGGGGGCTTGGGAAGAGCAGTTCTTC
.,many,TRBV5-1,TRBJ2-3,CASSLEFRPSTDTQYF,TGCGCCAGCAGCTTGGAATTTAGGCCTAGCACAGATACGCAGTATTTT
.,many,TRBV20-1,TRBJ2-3,CSADWTITDTQYF,TGCAGTGCCGACTGGACGATCACAGATACGCAGTATTTT
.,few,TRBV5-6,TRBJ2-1,CASSGAQGPYNEQFF,TGTGCCAGCAGCGGAGCCCAAGGGCCTTACAATGAGCAGTTCTTC
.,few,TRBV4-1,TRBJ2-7,CASSQDWGTGTYEQYF,TGCGCCAGCAGCCAAGATTGGGGGACTGGGACCTACGAGCAGTACTTC
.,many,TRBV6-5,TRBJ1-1,CASSYSFQPMNTEAFF,TGTGCCAGCAGTTACTCTTTCCAACCCATGAACACTGAAGCTTTCTTT
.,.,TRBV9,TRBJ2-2,CASSVPAGQPNTGELFF,TGTGCCAGCAGCGTCCCCGCCGGACAGCCGAACACCGGGGAGCTGTTTTTT
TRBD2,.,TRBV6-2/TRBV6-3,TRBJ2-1,CASSYATSGGFYSYNEQFF,TGTGCCAGCAGTTACGCCACTAGCGGGGGATTCTACTCCTACAATGAGCAGTTCTTC
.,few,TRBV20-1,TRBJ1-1,CSASTGSDTEAFF,TGCAGTGCTAGCACGGGAAGCGACACTGAAGCTTTCTTT
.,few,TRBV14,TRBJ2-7,CASSQVLTNEQYF,TGTGCCAGCAGCCAAGTCCTGACAAACGAGCAGTACTTC
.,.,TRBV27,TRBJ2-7,CASSPEFRYEQYF,TGTGCCAGCAGCCCCGAGTTTAGGTACGAGCAGTACTTC
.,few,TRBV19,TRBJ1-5,CASSIRAFEPQHF,TGTGCCAGTAGTATCAGGGCGTTTGAGCCCCAGCATTTT
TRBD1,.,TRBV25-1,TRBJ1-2,CASSAPGDRGRKGYTF,TGTGCCAGCAGTGCCCCAGGGGACAGGGGGCGGAAGGGCTACACCTTC
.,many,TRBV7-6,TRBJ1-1,CASSRPRSGANTEAFF,TGTGCCAGCAGTCGCCCCAGGTCAGGGGCGAACACTGAAGCTTTCTTT
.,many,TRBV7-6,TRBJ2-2,CASSLDQQVNTGELFF,TGTGCCAGCAGCTTAGATCAACAGGTTAACACCGGGGAGCTGTTTTTT
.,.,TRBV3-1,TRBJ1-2,CASSPRSGVLAGYGYTF,TGTGCCAGCAGCCCCCGAAGCGGGGTACTAGCTGGTTATGGCTACACCTTC